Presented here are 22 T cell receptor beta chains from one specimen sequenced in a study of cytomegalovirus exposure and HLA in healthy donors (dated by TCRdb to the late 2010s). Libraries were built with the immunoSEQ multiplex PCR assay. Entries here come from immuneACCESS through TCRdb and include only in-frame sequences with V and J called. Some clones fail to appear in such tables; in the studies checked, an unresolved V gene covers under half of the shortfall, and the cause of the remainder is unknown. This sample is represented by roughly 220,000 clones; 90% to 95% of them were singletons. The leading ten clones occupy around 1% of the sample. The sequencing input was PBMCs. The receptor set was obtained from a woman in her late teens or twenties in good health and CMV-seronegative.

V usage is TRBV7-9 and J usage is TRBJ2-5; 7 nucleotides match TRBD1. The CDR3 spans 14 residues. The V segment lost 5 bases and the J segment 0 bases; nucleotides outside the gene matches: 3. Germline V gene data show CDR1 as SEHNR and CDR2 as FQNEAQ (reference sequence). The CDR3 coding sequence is TGTGCCAGCAGCGGGGGACAGTACCAAGAGACCCAGTACTTC. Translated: CASSGGQYQETQYF.

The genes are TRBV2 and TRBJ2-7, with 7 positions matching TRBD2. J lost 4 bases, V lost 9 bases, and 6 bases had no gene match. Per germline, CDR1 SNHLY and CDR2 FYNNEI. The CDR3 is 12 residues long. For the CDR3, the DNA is TGTGCCAGTCAACTAGCGTATTACGAGCAGTACTTC. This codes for CASQLAYYEQYF.

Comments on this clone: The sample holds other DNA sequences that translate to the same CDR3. The CDR3 DNA sequence: TGTGCCAGCGGCGGCCGAGGACAGGCCAATGAGCAGTTCTTC. Its translation: CASGGRGQANEQFF. The chain combines TRBV9 with TRBJ2-1; the match to TRBD1 covers 7 bases. The CDR3 is 14 amino acids. The J segment lost 6 bases and the V segment lost 7 bases, leaving 10 bases of the junction unmatched. Germline V gives CDR1 SGDLS, CDR2 YYNGEE. The complete variable domain, with remaining parts taken from reference TRBV9 and TRBJ2-1, reads DSGVTQTPKHLITATGQRVTLRCSPRSGDLSVYWYQQSLDQGLQFLIQYYNGEERAKGNILERFSAQQFPDLHSELNLSSLELGDSALYFCASGGRGQANEQFFGPGTRLTVL.

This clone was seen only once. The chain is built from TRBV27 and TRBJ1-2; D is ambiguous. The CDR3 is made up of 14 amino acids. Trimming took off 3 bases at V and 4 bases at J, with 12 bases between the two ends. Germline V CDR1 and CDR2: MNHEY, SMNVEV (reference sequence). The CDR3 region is CASSFSFNAYGYTF. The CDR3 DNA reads TGTGCCAGCAGTTTTAGCTTCAATGCCTATGGCTACACCTTC.

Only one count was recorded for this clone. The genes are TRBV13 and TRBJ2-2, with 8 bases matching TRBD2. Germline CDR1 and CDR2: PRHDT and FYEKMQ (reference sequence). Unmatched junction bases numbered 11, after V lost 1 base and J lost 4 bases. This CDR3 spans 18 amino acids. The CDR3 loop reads CASSLEGRAGVATGELFF. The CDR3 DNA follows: TGTGCCAGCAGCTTAGAGGGTCGAGCGGGAGTCGCCACCGGGGAGCTGTTTTTT.

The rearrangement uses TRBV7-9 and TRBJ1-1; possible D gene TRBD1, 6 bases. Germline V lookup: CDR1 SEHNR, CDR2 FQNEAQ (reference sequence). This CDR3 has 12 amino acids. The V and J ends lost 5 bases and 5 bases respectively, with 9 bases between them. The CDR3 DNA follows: TGTGCCAGCAGCCAGGGGAGTACTGAAGCTTTCTTT. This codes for CASSQGSTEAFF.

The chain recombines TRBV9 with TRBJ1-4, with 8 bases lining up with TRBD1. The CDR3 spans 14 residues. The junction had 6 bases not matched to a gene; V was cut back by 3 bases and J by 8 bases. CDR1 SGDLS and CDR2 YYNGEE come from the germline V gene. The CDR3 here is CASSANRGAEKLFF. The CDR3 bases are TGTGCCAGCAGCGCGAACAGGGGGGCGGAAAAACTGTTTTTT.

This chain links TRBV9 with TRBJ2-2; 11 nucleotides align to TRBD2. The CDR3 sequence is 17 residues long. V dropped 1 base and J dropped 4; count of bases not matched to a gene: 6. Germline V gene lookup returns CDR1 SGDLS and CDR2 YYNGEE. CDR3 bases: TGTGCCAGCAGCGTAACGGTAGCGGGAGGGCTCACCGGGGAGCTGTTTTTT. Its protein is CASSVTVAGGLTGELFF.

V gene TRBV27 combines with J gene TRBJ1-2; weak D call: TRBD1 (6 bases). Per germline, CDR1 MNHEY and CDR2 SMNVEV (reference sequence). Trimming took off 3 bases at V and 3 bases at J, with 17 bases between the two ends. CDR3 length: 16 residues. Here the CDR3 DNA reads TGTGCCAGCAGTTTCAGCGGGACACCGCCTTACTATGGCTACACCTTC. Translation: CASSFSGTPPYYGYTF.

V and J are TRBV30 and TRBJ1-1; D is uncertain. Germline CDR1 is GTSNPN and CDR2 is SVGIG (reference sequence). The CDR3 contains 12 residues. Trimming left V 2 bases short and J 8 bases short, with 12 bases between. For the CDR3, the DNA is TGTGCCTGGAGTAACCCAGGAAGGGAAGCTTTCTTT. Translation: CAWSNPGREAFF.

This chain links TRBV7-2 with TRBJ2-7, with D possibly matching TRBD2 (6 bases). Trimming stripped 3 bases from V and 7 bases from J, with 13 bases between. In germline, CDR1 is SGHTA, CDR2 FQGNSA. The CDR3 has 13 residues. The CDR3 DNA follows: TGTGCCAGCAGCTTGGGGTCCCGGGAGGAGCAGTACTTC. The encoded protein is CASSLGSREEQYF.

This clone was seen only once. The CDR3 spells CASSFRLVAGRREQFF. CDR3 DNA sequence: TGTGCCAGCAGTTTCCGTTTGGTAGCGGGACGACGTGAGCAGTTCTTC. The V and J genes are TRBV27 and TRBJ2-1, with 8 bases fitting TRBD2. CDR3 length: 16 amino acids. V lost 3 bases to trimming and J lost 9 bases; unmatched junction nucleotides: 13. The germline V gene encodes CDR1 MNHEY and CDR2 SMNVEV (reference sequence).

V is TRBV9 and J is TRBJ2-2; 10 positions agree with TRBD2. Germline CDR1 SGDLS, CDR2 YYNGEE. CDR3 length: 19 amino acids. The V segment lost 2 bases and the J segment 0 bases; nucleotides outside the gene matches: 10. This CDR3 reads CASSVTSGTLNANTGELFF. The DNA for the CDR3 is TGTGCCAGCAGCGTCACTAGCGGGACCTTGAACGCGAACACCGGGGAGCTGTTTTTT. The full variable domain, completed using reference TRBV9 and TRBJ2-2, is DSGVTQTPKHLITATGQRVTLRCSPRSGDLSVYWYQQSLDQGLQFLIQYYNGEERAKGNILERFSAQQFPDLHSELNLSSLELGDSALYFCASSVTSGTLNANTGELFFGEGSRLTVL.

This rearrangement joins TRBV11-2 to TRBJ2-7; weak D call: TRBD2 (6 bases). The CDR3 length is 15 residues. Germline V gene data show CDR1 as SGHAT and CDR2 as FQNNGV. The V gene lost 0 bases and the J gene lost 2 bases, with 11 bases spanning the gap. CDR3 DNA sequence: TGTGCCAGCAGCTTAGAATATGGCGGGGCCTACGAGCAGTACTTC. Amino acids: CASSLEYGGAYEQYF.

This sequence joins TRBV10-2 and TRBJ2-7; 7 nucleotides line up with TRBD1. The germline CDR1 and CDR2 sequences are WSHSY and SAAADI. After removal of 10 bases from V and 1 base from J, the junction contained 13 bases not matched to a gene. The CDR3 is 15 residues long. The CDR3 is CANRGTDTRSYEQYF. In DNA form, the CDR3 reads TGCGCCAATCGAGGGACAGACACTAGATCCTACGAGCAGTACTTC.

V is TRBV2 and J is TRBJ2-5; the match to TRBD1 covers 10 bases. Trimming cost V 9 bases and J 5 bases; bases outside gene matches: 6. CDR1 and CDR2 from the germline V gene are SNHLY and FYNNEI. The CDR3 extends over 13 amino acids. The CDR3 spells CASLRDRGETQYF. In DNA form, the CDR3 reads TGTGCCAGTCTCCGGGACAGGGGTGAGACCCAGTACTTC.

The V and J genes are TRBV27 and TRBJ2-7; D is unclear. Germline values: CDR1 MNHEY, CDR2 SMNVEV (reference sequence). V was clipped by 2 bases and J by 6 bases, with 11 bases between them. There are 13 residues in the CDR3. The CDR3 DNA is TGTGCCAGCAGTTTACAGGTCCCCTCCGAGCAGTACTTC. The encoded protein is CASSLQVPSEQYF.

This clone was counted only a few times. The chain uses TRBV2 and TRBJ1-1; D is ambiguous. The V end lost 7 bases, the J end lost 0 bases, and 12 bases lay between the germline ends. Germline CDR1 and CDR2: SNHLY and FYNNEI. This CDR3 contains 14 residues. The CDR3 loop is CASIIVELNTEAFF. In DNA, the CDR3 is TGTGCCAGCATCATAGTAGAATTGAACACTGAAGCTTTCTTT. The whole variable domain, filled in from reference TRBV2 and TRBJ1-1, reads EPEVTQTPSHQVTQMGQEVILRCVPISNHLYFYWYRQILGQKVEFLVSFYNNEISEKSEIFDDQFSVERPDGSNFTLKIRSTKLEDSAMYFCASIIVELNTEAFFGQGTRLTVV.

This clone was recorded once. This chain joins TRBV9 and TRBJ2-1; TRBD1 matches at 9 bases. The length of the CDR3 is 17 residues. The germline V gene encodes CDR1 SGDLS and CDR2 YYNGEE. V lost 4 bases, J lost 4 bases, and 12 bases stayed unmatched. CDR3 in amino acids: CASSPSFGTGLYNEQFF. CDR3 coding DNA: TGTGCCAGCAGCCCCAGTTTCGGGACAGGGCTATACAATGAGCAGTTCTTC.

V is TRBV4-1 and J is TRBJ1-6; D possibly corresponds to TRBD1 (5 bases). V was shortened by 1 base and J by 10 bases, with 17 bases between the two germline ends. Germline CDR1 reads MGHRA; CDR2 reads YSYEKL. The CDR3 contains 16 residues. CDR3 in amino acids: CASSQVGGQVKSPLHF. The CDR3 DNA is TGCGCCAGCAGCCAAGTGGGCGGACAAGTAAAATCACCCCTCCACTTT.

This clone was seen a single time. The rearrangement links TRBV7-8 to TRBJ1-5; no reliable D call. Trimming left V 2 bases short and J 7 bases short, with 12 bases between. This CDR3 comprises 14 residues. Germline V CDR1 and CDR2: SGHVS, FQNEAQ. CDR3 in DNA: TGTGCCAGCAGCTTATCCCCGGAGCTCCAGCCCCAGCATTTT. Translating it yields CASSLSPELQPQHF. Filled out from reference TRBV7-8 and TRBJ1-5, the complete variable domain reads GAGVSQSPRYKVAKRGQDVALRCDPISGHVSLFWYQQALGQGPEFLTYFQNEAQLDKSGLPSDRFFAERPEGSVSTLKIQRTQQEDSAVYLCASSLSPELQPQHFGDGTRLSIL.

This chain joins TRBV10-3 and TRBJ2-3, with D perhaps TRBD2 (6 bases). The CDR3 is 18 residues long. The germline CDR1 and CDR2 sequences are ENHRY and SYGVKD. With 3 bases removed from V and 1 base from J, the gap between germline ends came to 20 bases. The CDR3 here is CAISDGGTALRGTDTQYF. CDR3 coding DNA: TGTGCCATCAGTGATGGCGGGACCGCTTTAAGGGGCACAGATACGCAGTATTTT.